These 32 T cell receptor beta chains originate from one sample sequenced in a study of cytomegalovirus exposure and HLA in healthy donors. PCR amplification relied on 60 Vbeta primers (plus 13 Jbeta primers). Profiling relied on immunoSEQ multiplex PCR, and the TCRdb table lists in-frame clones only, not all of them. The sample has approximately 44,000 clones, roughly 80% seen once; the top ten hold 1.4%. The material sequenced was PBMCs. The receptors stem from a man younger than 40 in good health and CMV-seronegative.

The rearrangement links TRBV7-8 to TRBJ1-5, with 8 bases that match TRBD1. V trimming: 5 bases; J trimming: 15 bases; junction bases outside the gene matches: 12. The CDR3 loop spans 13 amino acids. The germline V gene encodes CDR1 SGHVS and CDR2 FQNEAQ. This CDR3 is CASSKKGTGPLHF. The CDR3 DNA is TGTGCCAGCAGCAAAAAGGGGACAGGTCCTCTGCATTTT. The full variable domain, rest sourced from reference TRBV7-8 and TRBJ1-5, is GAGVSQSPRYKVAKRGQDVALRCDPISGHVSLFWYQQALGQGPEFLTYFQNEAQLDKSGLPSDRFFAERPEGSVSTLKIQRTQQEDSAVYLCASSKKGTGPLHFGDGTRLSIL.

The rearrangement joins TRBV18 to TRBJ2-7; TRBD1 matches at 10 bases. This CDR3 has 16 residues. The germline V gene encodes CDR1 KGHSH and CDR2 LQKENI. The ends lost 0 bases at V and 2 bases at J; junction bases unmatched: 4. Here the CDR3 reads CASSPPETGGTYEQYF. The DNA for the CDR3 is TGTGCCAGCTCACCACCAGAGACAGGGGGCACCTACGAGCAGTACTTC.

This clone has just one count. The CDR3 DNA is TGTGCCAGCAGCTTAGTTGCCGGGACTAGCGGGAGTGAGACCCAGTACTTC. Translated, it gives CASSLVAGTSGSETQYF. The genes are TRBV7-8 and TRBJ2-5, with TRBD2 matching over 14 bases. Trimming took 1 base from V and 5 from J; bases not matched to a gene: 6. The CDR3 consists of 17 residues. Germline lookup yields CDR1 SGHVS and CDR2 FQNEAQ.

The rearrangement joins TRBV2 to TRBJ2-1, with D possibly being TRBD1 (6 bases). This CDR3 has 16 residues. Germline CDR1 reads SNHLY; CDR2 reads FYNNEI. V was trimmed by 3 bases and J by 2 bases, leaving 14 bases between them. CDR3 DNA: TGTGCCAGCAGTGATGTGAGGGCAGGGGCCTACAATGAGCAGTTCTTC. Encoded protein: CASSDVRAGAYNEQFF.

This chain joins TRBV27 and TRBJ2-7; weak D call: TRBD2 (7 bases). This CDR3 region has 15 residues. The ends were cut back, 5 bases at V and 3 bases at J, with 17 bases in the middle. Germline V gene lookup returns CDR1 MNHEY and CDR2 SMNVEV (reference sequence). CDR3 amino acids: CASSTQGGGYYEQYF. The CDR3 nucleotides are TGTGCCAGCAGTACACAAGGGGGGGGTTACTACGAGCAGTACTTC.

The chain employs TRBV6-7 and TRBJ2-5; tentative D call: TRBD2 (5 bases). Being an ORF, TRBV6-7 has a function that is uncertain. The CDR3 contains 13 residues. Trimming removed 6 bases at V and 1 base at J, with 9 bases between. The CDR3 region is CASSDGLQETQYF. CDR3 sequence (DNA): TGTGCCAGCAGCGACGGACTCCAAGAGACCCAGTACTTC.

Remarks on this clone: In the same sample, other DNA sequences code for this CDR3. This sequence joins TRBV27 and TRBJ2-3, with TRBD2 matching 7 bases. Germline assignment: CDR1 MNHEY and CDR2 SMNVEV (reference sequence). J gave up 6 bases and V 7 bases, and 13 bases lay outside the gene matches. The CDR3 is made up of 15 amino acids. This chain's CDR3 is CASKRRRESRDTQYF. As DNA, the CDR3 is TGTGCCAGCAAAAGGCGGCGGGAGAGTAGGGATACGCAGTATTTT.

The J gene is TRBJ2-2, the V gene TRBV21-1; TRBD2 is the table's D call, not checked against the DNA. TRBV21-1 is a pseudogene. This CDR3 spans 12 amino acids. The DNA for the CDR3 is TGTGCCAACCCGAGGAGGGCCGGGGAGCTGTTTTTT. It translates to CANPRRAGELFF.

Only one count was recorded for this clone. V usage is TRBV6-1 and J usage is TRBJ2-3, with 9 bases identical to TRBD2. The CDR3 is 19 amino acids. Trimming at V came to 3 bases and at J to 7 bases, leaving 20 bases not matched to a gene. Germline assignment: CDR1 MNHNS and CDR2 SASEGT. CDR3 loop: CASSEVRREGLSHTHTQYF. In DNA, the CDR3 is TGTGCCAGCAGTGAGGTAAGGCGGGAGGGCCTATCCCATACGCATACGCAGTATTTT.

This chain links TRBV11-2 with TRBJ2-3; 9 bases are shared with TRBD2. Trimming at V came to 4 bases and at J to 3 bases, leaving 8 bases not matched to a gene. The CDR3 is made up of 16 amino acids. In germline, CDR1 is SGHAT, CDR2 FQNNGV. The DNA of the CDR3 is TGTGCCAGCAGCTCATTCACTAGCGGGTTGACAGATACGCAGTATTTT. This codes for CASSSFTSGLTDTQYF.

This chain connects TRBV27 to TRBJ2-7, with D possibly matching TRBD1 (6 bases). This CDR3 has 14 amino acids. Germline assignment: CDR1 MNHEY and CDR2 SMNVEV (reference sequence). Trimming stripped 3 bases from V and 2 bases from J, with 11 bases between. The chain's CDR3 is CASSFWDNTYEQYF. The CDR3 DNA reads TGTGCCAGCAGTTTTTGGGACAATACCTACGAGCAGTACTTC.

The V call is TRBV13, the J call TRBJ1-3; maybe TRBD1 (5 bases). The CDR3 is 17 residues long. Germline V lookup: CDR1 PRHDT, CDR2 FYEKMQ (reference sequence). The V gene lost 3 bases and the J gene lost 0 bases, with 15 bases spanning the gap. The CDR3 is CASSFRREVDSGNTIYF. The CDR3 DNA follows: TGTGCCAGCAGCTTCCGCAGGGAGGTAGACTCTGGAAACACCATATATTTT.

V usage is TRBV4-3 and J usage is TRBJ2-2; TRBD2 agrees at 8 bases. V shed 1 base, J shed 3 bases, and the junction held 10 bases outside the gene matches. CDR1 LGHNA and CDR2 YSLEER come from the germline V gene. The CDR3 consists of 18 residues. The CDR3 DNA follows: TGCGCCAGCAGCCAAGGCGGGGCGGGGGGAGGTTACACCGGGGAGCTGTTTTTT. This codes for CASSQGGAGGGYTGELFF.

The chain employs TRBV6-4 and TRBJ2-3; D gene uncertain. Between the trimmed V and J ends, which lost 3 bases and 1 base, there was a span of 11 bases. The CDR3 extends over 15 amino acids. CDR1 is MRHNA and CDR2 is SNTAGT in the germline V gene. For the CDR3, the DNA is TGTGCCAGCAGTGAAACGGTCCGGGGCACAGATACGCAGTATTTT. Translation gives CASSETVRGTDTQYF.

The V call is TRBV29-1, the J call TRBJ2-3; TRBD2 matches at 7 bases. The CDR3 is 15 amino acids. Looked up from germline, CDR1 is SQVTM and CDR2 is ANQGSEA. The J segment lost 3 bases and the V segment lost 3 bases, leaving 9 bases of the junction unmatched. CDR3 region: CSVEGSRGGTDTQYF. The CDR3 nucleotides read TGCAGCGTTGAGGGGTCGCGCGGGGGAACAGATACGCAGTATTTT.

The chain has TRBV7-2 and TRBJ2-7; D gene unclear. Trimming stripped 1 base from V and 2 bases from J, with 9 bases between. The CDR3 spans 14 residues. Germline CDR1 is SGHTA and CDR2 is FQGNSA. The CDR3 loop reads CASSLVSGPYEQYF. The DNA for the CDR3 is TGTGCCAGCAGCTTAGTTTCAGGTCCCTACGAGCAGTACTTC. The full variable domain, its missing parts supplied by reference TRBV7-2 and TRBJ2-7, is GAGVSQSPSNKVTEKGKDVELRCDPISGHTALYWYRQSLGQGLEFLIYFQGNSAPDKSGLPSDRFSAERTGGSVSTLTIQRTQQEDSAVYLCASSLVSGPYEQYFGPGTRLTVT.

The chain carries TRBV27 and TRBJ1-6; no firm D call. The germline V gene has CDR1 MNHEY and CDR2 SMNVEV (reference sequence). V lost 10 bases to trimming and J lost 0 bases, with 13 bases between them. The CDR3 totals 15 residues. The CDR3 loop is CATMASFSYNSPLHF. CDR3 nucleotide sequence: TGTGCCACGATGGCCTCTTTCTCCTATAATTCACCCCTCCACTTT.

The chain recombines TRBV27 with TRBJ2-5; 7 nucleotides agree with TRBD2. Germline CDR1 and CDR2: MNHEY and SMNVEV (reference sequence). V was clipped by 5 bases and J by 5 bases; unmatched bases: 20. The CDR3 runs 18 residues. In DNA form, the CDR3 reads TGTGCCAGCAGTCCCTCTGCCGGTCCTAGCGGACGGCGGGAGACCCAGTACTTC. Protein product: CASSPSAGPSGRRETQYF.

V gene TRBV27 combines with J gene TRBJ2-5, with TRBD1 matching over 12 bases. This CDR3 region has 15 residues. The V segment lost 4 bases and the J segment 7 bases; nucleotides outside the gene matches: 7. Germline values: CDR1 MNHEY, CDR2 SMNVEV (reference sequence). The CDR3, as DNA: TGTGCCAGCAGTTCCCGGGACAGGGGGCGGGGGACCCAGTACTTC. It is translated as CASSSRDRGRGTQYF.

The chain is built from TRBV6-8 and TRBJ1-5; D perhaps matches TRBD1 (5 bases). CDR1 and CDR2 (germline): MNHGY, SAAAGT. The V and J ends lost 0 bases and 4 bases respectively, with 22 bases between them. The CDR3 covers 19 residues. CDR3 sequence reads: CASSYSKRESHRGNQPQHF. As DNA, the CDR3 is TGTGCCAGCAGTTACTCGAAAAGGGAGTCCCATCGGGGGAATCAGCCCCAGCATTTT.

Only one count was recorded for this clone. The chain combines TRBV9 with TRBJ2-5; 7 nucleotides match TRBD1. This CDR3 spans 14 amino acids. V was clipped by 4 bases and J by 6 bases; unmatched bases: 9. Germline V gene data show CDR1 as SGDLS and CDR2 as YYNGEE. In nucleotides, the CDR3 is TGTGCCAGCAGCCCAATGACAGGGCCGCAGACCCAGTACTTC. It translates to CASSPMTGPQTQYF.

This rearrangement joins TRBV13 to TRBJ2-5, with 10 bases matching TRBD2. V lost 5 bases, J lost 2 bases, and 8 bases stayed unmatched. The CDR3 extends over 16 amino acids. The germline V gene encodes CDR1 PRHDT and CDR2 FYEKMQ (reference sequence). The CDR3 nucleotides are TGTGCCAGCAGCCCCTTAGCGGGAGGAGATCAAGAGACCCAGTACTTC. Protein product: CASSPLAGGDQETQYF.

The chain is built from TRBV28 and TRBJ2-1, with D possibly matching TRBD2 (5 bases). Trimming took off 3 bases at V and 2 bases at J, with 14 bases between the two ends. In germline, CDR1 is MDHEN, CDR2 SYDVKM. The CDR3 loop spans 16 amino acids. The CDR3 DNA reads as TGTGCCAGCAGTTTCCCTCCAGCGGTAACCTACAATGAGCAGTTCTTC. Its protein product is CASSFPPAVTYNEQFF.

The V and J genes are TRBV6-6 and TRBJ1-5; D gene uncertain. CDR1 and CDR2 from the germline V gene are MNHNY and SVGAGI (reference sequence). The length of the CDR3 is 14 residues. Between the trimmed V and J ends, which lost 5 bases and 3 bases, there was a span of 11 bases. This chain's CDR3 is CASSHPGVNQPQHF. In DNA, the CDR3 is TGTGCCAGCAGTCATCCGGGAGTCAATCAGCCCCAGCATTTT.

CDR3 sequence reads: CASSDTTGQGTDTQYF. CDR3 nucleotide sequence: TGTGCCAGCAGTGACACGACCGGACAGGGCACAGATACGCAGTATTTT. V usage is TRBV6-4 and J usage is TRBJ2-3; TRBD1 matches at 7 bases. Germline trimming cut 2 bases from V and 1 base from J; bases unmatched to any gene: 6. The germline CDR1 and CDR2 sequences are MRHNA and SNTAGT. This CDR3 contains 16 residues.

V gene TRBV6-1 combines with J gene TRBJ1-1; 9 positions agree with TRBD1. Germline V gives CDR1 MNHNS, CDR2 SASEGT. Unmatched junction bases numbered 8, after V lost 5 bases and J lost 4 bases. The CDR3 runs 15 residues. The CDR3 nucleotides are TGTGCCAGCAGTTTCCCGGGGACAGGGAGCACTGAAGCTTTCTTT. This codes for CASSFPGTGSTEAFF.

The chain uses TRBV27 and TRBJ1-2; TRBD1 aligns across 9 bases. The CDR3 extends over 16 amino acids. Losses at the gene ends were 4 bases for V and 3 bases for J; bases not matched to a gene: 9. Germline V lookup: CDR1 MNHEY, CDR2 SMNVEV (reference sequence). CDR3: CASSSPTGGADYGYTF. DNA for the CDR3: TGTGCCAGCAGTTCACCCACAGGGGGCGCGGACTATGGCTACACCTTC.

This clone is a singleton in its sample. The V call is TRBV5-6, the J call TRBJ2-3; D is ambiguous. V lost 4 bases and J lost 5, with 5 bases in between. The CDR3 totals 11 residues. Germline V gene sequence: CDR1 SGHDT, CDR2 YYEEEE. Here the CDR3 reads CASSLGDTQYF. The CDR3 coding sequence is TGTGCCAGCAGCCTAGGAGATACGCAGTATTTT.

This chain connects TRBV5-6 to TRBJ1-2; 9 nucleotides match TRBD1. Unmatched junction bases numbered 6, after V lost 5 bases and J lost 4 bases. CDR1 is SGHDT, CDR2 YYEEEE, per germline. There are 14 residues in the CDR3. In DNA, the CDR3 is TGTGCCAGCAGTATCGGACAGGGGACCTATGGCTACACCTTC. It encodes CASSIGQGTYGYTF.

The chain carries TRBV6-5 and TRBJ2-7, with 10 bases identical to TRBD1. J gave up 9 bases and V 5 bases, and 13 bases lay outside the gene matches. Germline V CDR1 and CDR2: MNHEY, SVGAGI. This CDR3 comprises 15 residues. The CDR3 DNA reads TGTGCCAGCAGTCCACGGACAGGGGGAGTATTAGGGCAGTACTTC. Translation: CASSPRTGGVLGQYF.

V usage is TRBV7-9 and J usage is TRBJ1-2; 7 bases match TRBD1. V was pared by 5 bases and J by 4 bases, with 13 bases of the junction left unmatched. The CDR3 sequence is 16 residues long. Germline assignment: CDR1 SEHNR and CDR2 FQNEAQ (reference sequence). CDR3 region: CASSASAQDRFYGYTF. CDR3 nucleotide sequence: TGTGCCAGCAGCGCCTCTGCTCAGGACAGGTTCTATGGCTACACCTTC.

This clone has a single count. The genes are TRBV28 and TRBJ2-2, with a tentative D call TRBD2 (5 bases). The CDR3 runs to 17 residues. With 6 bases removed from V and 0 bases from J, the gap between germline ends came to 17 bases. Germline loops: CDR1 MDHEN, CDR2 SYDVKM. The CDR3 DNA reads TGTGCCAGCAGGGGGTCCAGCGGCCAGACGAACACCGGGGAGCTGTTTTTT. Translating it yields CASRGSSGQTNTGELFF.